The present T cell receptor beta chain was sequenced within a study of cytomegalovirus exposure and HLA in healthy donors (dated by TCRdb to the late 2010s). Study-wide context: In an earlier analysis of around 540 of the donors, 250 to 350 Gb of sequence data and approximately 120 million unique TCR beta sequences from 150 million to 200 million T cells were reported. Roughly 320 gigabases of sequencing data and roughly 80 million unique TCR sequences made up an early release that covered approximately 650 HLA-typed donors. Among the 398 genotyped donors, approximately 82% belonged to the genetic ancestry cluster associated with self-reported Caucasian donors. The aim of the study was to test whether cataloging public T cell receptors could identify signatures of past pathogen exposure. The study profiled the T cell repertoires of under 700 subjects by immunosequencing and related them to cytomegalovirus serostatus. A separate validation cohort of approximately 120 different subjects was used in addition to the roughly 620-subject first cohort. High-throughput TCR immunosequencing, statistical association of individual TCRs with disease status, and machine learning were combined to predict cytomegalovirus infection status. A later analysis re-analyzed previously published TCR beta repertoires from approximately 700 donors and added high-resolution HLA genotyping to study TCR occurrence patterns. Rather than drawing on any new phenotypic data, the later analysis identified candidate immune exposures from TCR beta sequences and the way those sequences occurred across donors. An earlier analysis of around 640 of the donors used high-throughput TCR beta sequencing to judge whether each TCR beta V gene segment behaved as functional or pseudogenic. Donor age, sex, ethnicity and CMV serostatus were compiled alongside the repertoire data. Genome-wide SNP genotypes for about three fifths of the roughly 700 donors were used in a later genetic analysis, which treated that subset as a discovery cohort. Every discovery cohort repertoire had been produced on one sequencing platform. Both class I and class II loci were covered by HLA typing, at four-digit resolution. Typing coverage varied by locus: roughly 629-640 donors for A, B, C, DRB1 and DQB1; around 560 for DQA1; nearly 610 for DPA1; around 490 for DPB1. Roughly 5 DR-DQ haplotypes were handled as single units for association and clustering, since linkage in the cohort was strong. On average, roughly 240,000 unique TCR beta nucleotide sequences were sequenced per donor among 300 to 500 genotyped donors of the cohort, with roughly 18% of those sequences being non-productive. The paper's findings and limits, for the study overall: Linkage disequilibrium might explain the correlated functional status among segregating V segments, but an unknown experimental factor could not be ruled out. In a later analysis, the rate of TCR association differed among HLA loci, with DRB1 alleles having the most associated TCRs and HLA-C alleles having the fewest. In a later analysis, several top co-occurrence clusters were reported to appear linked to parvovirus B19, influenza, CMV and Epstein-Barr virus. In both the original and validation cohorts, the classifier was reported to diagnose cytomegalovirus status with high specificity and sensitivity. A further reported finding was that TCR beta sequences accurately predicted the HLA-A and HLA-B alleles for most subjects in the first cohort. It was suggested by the authors that the approach could potentially be generalized to other disease states and immunological phenotypes. While some public TCRs were present in many individuals, most TCR sequences turned up only very rarely across donors. In an earlier analysis of around 600 of the donors, most TCR beta V segments appeared in productive rearrangements about 87% or about 30% of the time, broadly matching IMGT annotations. In a later analysis, HLA-associated TCR beta chains were found to be more clonally expanded and to have lower generation probabilities than equally common non-associated chains. A later analysis found that most CMV-associated TCR beta chains appeared HLA-restricted, with HLA associations seemingly driven largely by CMV exposure. Roughly uniform sequencing depth across donors was assumed in presence/absence analyses, although this assumption may not hold. A later analysis associated about 18,000 TCR beta sequences with specific HLA alleles at a false discovery rate of 0.05. For the cohort, immune exposure information was limited to CMV serostatus. Fewer than 20 rarely observed V segments, including chromosome 9 orphons, were excluded from the earlier analysis of about 610 of the donors because counts were too low. In a later genetic analysis, a missense DCLRE1C variant was associated with V-gene and J-gene trimming of TCR beta chains, and the association was replicated in an independent cohort. In a later genetic analysis, fewer N-insertions in productive TCRs were reported among donors in an Asian-associated ancestry cluster than the roughly 700-donor mean. Three of the identified cytomegalovirus-associated TCR beta chains were confirmed in vitro to be specific for cytomegalovirus antigens. The study listed approximately 160 TCR beta chains as associated with cytomegalovirus. When HLA alleles, especially DR and DQ, strongly co-occurred, attributing TCR associations to individual alleles was difficult. Because HLA typing was missing for some donors at each locus, association tests included only the typed subset. A cluster of highly shared sequence variants was judged likely to represent a technical artifact of the sequencing pipeline. The cohort was sequenced for TCR beta chains only, and without alpha or paired-chain data the features that could be detected were limited.

For this clone: Its target antigen remains unknown. Per-base qualities were not stored, and no clone one base away is much larger.

Library preparation used the immunoSEQ multiplex PCR assay. The multiplex PCR relied on a mix of 60 forward primers for TCR Vbeta segments and 13 reverse primers for TCR Jbeta segments. A multiplex PCR assay on genomic DNA amplified the CDR3 region of rearranged TCR beta genes. The amplified TCR beta libraries were sequenced on the Illumina HiSeq System as 87-base-pair reads. The source study handled its data this way. A later analysis tallied approximately 87 million unique TCR beta chains across the 550 to 850 repertoires, and around 10 million of those chains were shared by two or more donors. Raw reads were error-corrected and collapsed into unique sequences by a nearest-neighbor algorithm in which closely related sequences were merged to remove PCR and sequencing errors. CDR3 sequences were aligned to IMGT reference sequences to assign V, D and J gene segments. For a sequence to be retained, a match of at least six nucleotides was required to both a V gene segment and a J gene segment. Rearrangements were called productive when the CDR3 lacked stop codons and stayed in frame with V and J; all others were non-productive. Following IMGT convention, CDR3 was defined as the stretch from the second conserved V-encoded cysteine to the conserved J-encoded phenylalanine. Sequences without an unambiguous match to a single V gene segment were excluded from the earlier analysis of about 640 of the donors. An earlier analysis of fewer than 750 of the donors classified V segments as functional when productive rearrangements were above 56.7% and as segregating when the standard deviation between donors was above 5%. A statistical classification framework was developed to diagnose cytomegalovirus status using the catalog of TCR beta chain sequences. In a later analysis, V and J genes were assigned by comparing TCR nucleotide sequences against IMGT/GENE-DB human TR gene sequences. The TCRdist pipeline was used in a later analysis to assign CDR3 sequences and most-parsimonious VDJ recombination scenarios. In a later analysis, each TCR beta chain was defined by its CDR3 amino acid sequence together with its V-gene family, and reads lacking a unique V-gene family were excluded. As a way to deal with suspected cross-contamination and a sequencing artifact, a later analysis dropped nearly 600 nucleotide sequences that were highly shared and had low generation probability. A later analysis calculated a clonal expansion index for each public chain from normalized within-repertoire ranks of inferred template counts. In a later analysis, generation probabilities were computed with a VDJ recombination model fitted to out-of-frame rearrangements, and the resulting probabilities were checked against IGoR. A later analysis scored TCR-TCR, TCR-HLA and TCR-CMV co-occurrence with hypergeometric tests, applying a repertoire-size bias correction to TCR pairs. A later analysis estimated false discovery rates by permuting HLA or CMV assignments 20 times. A later analysis grouped co-occurring TCRs with DBSCAN, adding TCRdist sequence similarity when clustering within HLA-allele-positive subsets. Repertoires with fewer than 30,000 or more than 120,000 public chains, plus five repertoires with anomalous nucleotide sharing, were excluded from co-occurrence clustering. This is the immuneACCESS table as TCRdb keeps it, with only in-frame sequences that have V and J called. A part of the clones is gone; compared with another copy, unresolved V genes explain less than half, and the rest is unexplained. V and J calls and clone size come straight from that table; D and trimming were deduced from the DNA. For this sample there are 90,000 to 130,000 clones; roughly 74% appear just once. The ten largest clones capture nearly 0.9% of the sample.

The cohort comprised several hundred healthy bone marrow donors. At the time of sampling, all cohort members were nominally healthy, though unrecorded immune exposures were likely present. The donor was CMV seronegative and belonged to the group of more than 300 seronegative cohort members. A peripheral blood sample was provided by each donor, and peripheral blood mononuclear cells were used for TCR beta sequencing. The Qiagen DNeasy Blood Extraction Kit was used to extract genomic DNA from the blood cell samples. Sequencing was done on a sample of PBMCs. The sequence derives from a woman between 25 and 40 years old in good health and CMV-seronegative.

Read as DNA, the sequence is TGTGCCAGCAGCGCCGGGTCCGATTCCTACGAGCAGTACTTC. Translated, this gives CASSAGSDSYEQYF. The chain uses TRBV9 and TRBJ2-7, with no reliable assignment of the D segment. From cysteine to phenylalanine, the CDR3 is 14 amino acids long. Only the CDR3 DNA stays, 42 bases, in frame from base 1. CDR1 SGDLS and CDR2 YYNGEE are derived from the germline V gene. A distance of 11 bases separates the germline ends of V and J, which lose 3 bases and 1 base respectively.